The 17 T cell receptor beta chains below were found in one sample sequenced in a study of T-cell reconstitution after alpha-beta-depleted transplantation in children. Unique molecular identifiers tagged the TCRbeta library. MiXCR, run by TCRdb on the PCR reads, gives a single entry per CDR3 protein. The repertoire includes roughly 350,000 distinct CDR3 sequences, around 16% of them detected once, and approximately 44% sits in the top ten. The specimen comprised PBMCs, mostly from graft donor cells, sampled 360 days after TCRalphabeta/CD19-depleted stem cell transplant. Receptors were obtained from a male patient aged 2 to 10 who had a stem cell transplant for acute lymphoblastic leukemia, so the T cells may come from the graft donor.

The chain combines TRBV10-3 with TRBJ2-7, with 13 bases lining up with TRBD2. The J segment lost 0 bases and the V segment lost 5 bases, leaving 1 base of the junction unmatched. Germline CDR1 and CDR2: ENHRY and SYGVKD. The CDR3 has 15 amino acids. As DNA, the CDR3 is TGTGCCATCAGTCGGACTAGCGGGGGCTCCTACGAGCAGTACTTC. As protein: CAISRTSGGSYEQYF.

The chain links TRBV7-2 to TRBJ2-3, with D perhaps matching TRBD1 (5 bases). The CDR3 loop spans 14 amino acids. Trimming shortened V by 5 bases and J by 2 bases, and 11 bases separated the two germline ends. The germline CDR1 and CDR2 sequences are SGHTA and FQGNSA. The CDR3 protein is CASSGQVTTDTQYF. The CDR3 DNA is TGTGCCAGCAGCGGACAAGTCACCACAGATACGCAGTATTTT.

This clonotype was detected only a few times. The J gene is TRBJ2-3, the V gene TRBV6-5, with D perhaps assigned TRBD1 or TRBD2 (8 bases each). V lost 0 bases to trimming and J lost 14 bases, with 21 bases between them. The CDR3 runs to 15 residues. Per the germline V gene, CDR1 is MNHEY and CDR2 is SVGAGI. The CDR3 spells CASSYSQGGSGNTYF. CDR3 nucleotides: TGTGCCAGCAGTTACTCACAGGGGGGTAGCGGGAACACGTATTTT.

This rearrangement joins TRBV6-5 to TRBJ2-2; D is uncertain. Germline loops: CDR1 MNHEY, CDR2 SVGAGI. This CDR3 is 13 amino acids long. V dropped 2 bases and J dropped 3 bases, with 4 bases sitting between them. The CDR3 here is CASSYVDTGELFF. CDR3 nucleotide sequence: TGTGCCAGCAGTTACGTCGACACCGGGGAGCTGTTTTTT.

This clonotype has a handful of counts. The rearrangement uses TRBV3-1 and TRBJ2-1, with D unresolved. CDR3 size: 13 residues. Looked up from germline, CDR1 is LGHDT and CDR2 is YNNKEL (reference sequence). Deletions cut 3 bases from V and 4 bases from J, with 7 bases between. The CDR3: CASSHINYNEQFF. CDR3 DNA: TGTGCCAGCAGCCATATAAATTACAATGAGCAGTTCTTC.

This clonotype was counted many times. The V gene is TRBV4-2, the J gene TRBJ2-4; weak D call: TRBD2 (6 bases). CDR1 and CDR2 from the germline V gene are LGHNA and YNFKEQ. The CDR3 loop spans 16 amino acids. Trimming took off 1 base at V and 3 bases at J, with 13 bases between the two ends. CDR3 nucleotides: TGTGCCAGCAGCCAAGCATTGGGAGGCCGCAAAAACATTCAGTACTTC. It is translated as CASSQALGGRKNIQYF.

This CDR3 reads CASTEVGSADVGEQFF. Written as DNA, the CDR3 is TGTGCCAGCACGGAGGTTGGGTCGGCCGATGTTGGTGAGCAGTTCTTC. J is TRBJ2-1 and V is TRBV12-3 or TRBV12-4, with D maybe TRBD2 (5 bases). The CDR3 is 16 residues long. Trimming left V 7 bases short and J 9 bases short, with 25 bases between.

This clonotype was seen only a few times. This chain uses TRBV12-3 or TRBV12-4 with TRBJ1-4, with D perhaps TRBD1 (6 bases). The CDR3 is 12 amino acids. Trimming left V 4 bases short and J 11 bases short, with 11 bases between. The CDR3 spells CASSYDRSKLFF. The CDR3 bases are TGTGCCAGCAGTTACGACAGGTCTAAACTGTTTTTT.

This clonotype was picked up a small number of times. The J gene is TRBJ2-1, the V gene TRBV11-2; D is unresolved. Deletions cut 5 bases from V and 3 bases from J, with 14 bases between. The CDR3 has 15 residues. Germline CDR1 reads SGHAT; CDR2 reads FQNNGV. Written as DNA, the CDR3 is TGTGCCAGCAGCCCTCAACGGGCCCTCTACAATGAGCAGTTCTTC. Translating it yields CASSPQRALYNEQFF. Full variable domain (outside the CDR3, taken from reference TRBV11-2 and TRBJ2-1): EAGVAQSPRYKIIEKRQSVAFWCNPISGHATLYWYQQILGQGPKLLIQFQNNGVVDDSQLPKDRFSAERLKGVDSTLKIQPAKLEDSAVYLCASSPQRALYNEQFFGPGTRLTVL.

The V gene is TRBV20-1, the J gene TRBJ2-3; the D call may be TRBD1 or TRBD2 (5 bases each). V was trimmed by 5 bases and J by 0 bases, leaving 12 bases between them. CDR3 length: 14 residues. Per germline, CDR1 DFQATT and CDR2 SNEGSKA (reference sequence). The CDR3 coding sequence is TGCAGTGCTCCCGGGACGCCGAGCACAGATACGCAGTATTTT. This codes for CSAPGTPSTDTQYF.

This clonotype was seen only a few times. V gene TRBV9 combines with J gene TRBJ2-2, with TRBD2 as a possible D gene (6 bases). Germline V CDR1 and CDR2: SGDLS, YYNGEE. Trimming removed 3 bases at V and 1 base at J, with 13 bases between. There are 16 residues in the CDR3. DNA for the CDR3: TGTGCCAGCAGCGGAGACGGGACTTTGAACACCGGGGAGCTGTTTTTT. Translation: CASSGDGTLNTGELFF.

This clonotype was detected a few times. The chain joins TRBV6-2 or TRBV6-3 to TRBJ2-1; TRBD2 aligns across 8 bases. The V and J ends lost 2 bases and 10 bases, in that order; junction bases with no gene match: 13. The length of the CDR3 is 16 residues. Germline lookup yields CDR1 MNHEY and CDR2 SVGEGT. The CDR3 bases are TGTGCCAGCAGTTACGGGGCGGGAGGCTGGTCGGAGGAGCAGTTCTTC. It encodes CASSYGAGGWSEEQFF.

This clonotype has only a few counts. The gene calls are TRBV5-1 and TRBJ2-5, with TRBD1 identical over 11 bases. V was clipped by 7 bases and J by 5 bases; unmatched bases: 7. The germline V gene has CDR1 SGHRS and CDR2 YFSETQ. This CDR3 spans 14 amino acids. The CDR3 loop is CASGQGASEETQYF. CDR3 in DNA: TGCGCCAGCGGACAGGGGGCCTCGGAGGAGACCCAGTACTTC.

The CDR3 sequence: CASSEQRPRYNEQFF. The CDR3 DNA reads TGTGCCAGCAGTGAACAGCGTCCCCGATACAATGAGCAGTTCTTC. The chain joins TRBV6-1 to TRBJ2-1; D uncertain. Germline CDR1 is MNHNS and CDR2 is SASEGT. V was shortened by 2 bases and J by 4 bases, with 12 bases between the two germline ends. The length of the CDR3 is 15 residues.

The chain carries TRBV13 and TRBJ2-5, with D tentatively TRBD1 (5 bases). The CDR3 runs to 14 residues. In germline, CDR1 is PRHDT, CDR2 FYEKMQ (reference sequence). Trimming took 3 bases from V and 0 from J, leaving 8 bases between them. The DNA of the CDR3 is TGTGCCAGCAGCTTCAGACAGCACCAAGAGACCCAGTACTTC. Protein: CASSFRQHQETQYF.

At least ten counts were recorded for this clonotype. The J gene is TRBJ2-7, the V gene TRBV12-3 or TRBV12-4, with a weak D call TRBD2 (5 bases). The V gene lost 8 bases and the J gene lost 5 bases, with 10 bases spanning the gap. This CDR3 spans 11 amino acids. The CDR3 loop reads CASGRIHEQYF. Written as DNA, the CDR3 is TGTGCCAGCGGGAGAATCCACGAGCAGTACTTC.

This clonotype was observed a few times. CDR3 nucleotide sequence: TGTGCCAGCAGCCCCCGAAGTCTTATAGCGGGAGGGCCGCACGAGCAGTACTTC. This encodes CASSPRSLIAGGPHEQYF. The chain links TRBV21-1 to TRBJ2-7; no check of the table's D call, TRBD2, against the DNA was made. TRBV21-1 is marked as a pseudogene. The CDR3 sequence is 18 residues long.